This T cell receptor (beta chain) was sequenced in a study of blood T cell repertoires in COVID-19. Produced via immunoSEQ multiplex PCR; TCRdb's table is partial and in-frame only. The sample lists about 190,000 clones; roughly 82% were seen once. The germline V gene encodes CDR1 SGHTA and CDR2 FQGNSA. Trimming removed 2 bases at V and 4 bases at J, with 14 bases between. The CDR3 has 15 residues. V is TRBV7-2 and J is TRBJ2-5; D is unclear. This TCR was recovered from a woman aged 55-75 years with acute COVID-19. The source material was PBMCs or T cells enriched from blood (not recorded which). In nucleotides, the CDR3 is TGTGCCAGCAGCTTATTTGTCTCCATGAGAGAGACCCAGTACTTC. Translated, it gives CASSLFVSMRETQYF.